This T cell receptor (beta chain) appears in the sequencing data of a study of coeliac disease. Study in general: Without high-resolution HLA typing, biased TRBV7-2 usage was examined as a proof of principle.

The CDR3 runs 16 residues. Unmatched junction bases numbered 5, after V lost 0 bases and J lost 2 bases. Germline values: CDR1 SGHRS, CDR2 YFSETQ. General observations from the study: In active celiac disease, intraepithelial and lamina propria TRB and TRG repertoires were less clonal than controls.

Assay: immunoSEQ multiplex PCR; the TCRdb copy retains only in-frame clones and omits some. The repertoire consists of about 6,600 clones, with almost 70% occurring once and the leading ten covering around 4.2%. For this clone: No antigen is known for it.

The origin of this receptor is a woman between 18 and 29 years old with active celiac disease. The sequenced sample was lamina propria lymphocytes from the gut. The chain links TRBV5-1 to TRBJ2-3, with TRBD2 matching over 8 bases. In nucleotides, the CDR3 is TGCGCCAGCAGCTTGGACGGTAGCGGGGACACAGATACGCAGTATTTT. Translating gives CASSLDGSGDTDTQYF.